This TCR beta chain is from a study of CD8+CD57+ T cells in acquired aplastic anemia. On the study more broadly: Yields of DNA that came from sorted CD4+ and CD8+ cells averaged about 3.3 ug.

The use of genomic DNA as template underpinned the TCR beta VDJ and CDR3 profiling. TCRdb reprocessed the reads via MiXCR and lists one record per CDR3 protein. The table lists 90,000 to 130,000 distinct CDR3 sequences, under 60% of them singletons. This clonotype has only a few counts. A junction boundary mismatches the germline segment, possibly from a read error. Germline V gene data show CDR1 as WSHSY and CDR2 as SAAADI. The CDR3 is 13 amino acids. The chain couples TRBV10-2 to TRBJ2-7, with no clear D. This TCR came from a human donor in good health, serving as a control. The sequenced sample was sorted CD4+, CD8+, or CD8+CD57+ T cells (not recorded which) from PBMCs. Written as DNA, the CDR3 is TGCGCCAGCAGTGCGTCCCCAGTCTACCAGCAGTACTTC. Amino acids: CASSASPVYQQYF.